This TCR beta chain was sequenced during a study of blood T cell repertoires in COVID-19. Study in general: Material from acute and convalescent COVID-19 was sourced from the United States, Italy and Spain. In each case, the material was cDNA or gDNA derived from T cells, B-cell-depleted T cells, or PBMCs.

Authors' analysis steps: Reference gene primer amplification in the assay estimated nucleated cell counts. Generated by immunoSEQ multiplex PCR, the TCRdb table keeps only in-frame clones and is missing some. V and J calls and clone size follow that table, whereas D and trimming were derived from the DNA. This sample has a few hundred thousand clones, with around 81% found just once. The CDR3 has 15 residues. The ends lost 6 bases at V and 4 bases at J; junction bases unmatched: 10. The germline V gene has CDR1 MDHEN and CDR2 SYDVKM. This clone was seen once. Material: peripheral blood. The TCR was taken from a young man who had recovered from COVID-19. The V call is TRBV28, the J call TRBJ2-7; 9 bases agree with TRBD2. The CDR3 DNA is TGTGCCAGCAGGGGCAGGCGGGGGGGCATGTACGAGCAGTACGTC. Amino acid sequence: CASRGRRGGMYEQYV.